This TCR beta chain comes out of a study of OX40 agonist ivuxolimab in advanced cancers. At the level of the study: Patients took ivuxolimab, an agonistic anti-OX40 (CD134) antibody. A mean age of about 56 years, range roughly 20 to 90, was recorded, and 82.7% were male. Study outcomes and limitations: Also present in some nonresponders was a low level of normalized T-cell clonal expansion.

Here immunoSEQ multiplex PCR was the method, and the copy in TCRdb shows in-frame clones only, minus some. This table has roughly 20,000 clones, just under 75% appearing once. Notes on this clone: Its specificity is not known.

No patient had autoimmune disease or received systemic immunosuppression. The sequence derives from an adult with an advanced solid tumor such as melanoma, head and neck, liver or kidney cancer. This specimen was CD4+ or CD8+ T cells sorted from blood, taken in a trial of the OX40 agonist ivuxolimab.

This CDR3 reads CAISHRGRSATDTQYF. CDR3 in DNA: TGTGCCATCAGCCATCGGGGGCGGAGCGCCACAGATACGCAGTATTTT. The chain recombines TRBV10-3 with TRBJ2-3, with D possibly being TRBD1 or TRBD2 (6 bases each). The CDR3 runs 16 residues. Deletions cut 6 bases from V and 2 bases from J, with 18 bases between. From germline, CDR1 is ENHRY and CDR2 SYGVKD.